This T cell receptor beta chain was retrieved from a study of glioma-infiltrating T cells. Study-level results: Non-neoplastic patients had below-expected tissue-blood divergence, while all gliomas exceeded expectation. CDR3 overlap between tissue and blood was very small.

Using RNA template, CDR3s of TCR alpha and beta were amplified with iRepertoire arm-PCR. One-step reverse transcription and amplification started from about 100-400 ng of tissue mRNA or PBMC total RNA. TCRdb reprocessed the multiplex PCR reads via MiXCR and lists one record per CDR3 protein. The sample has approximately 190,000 distinct CDR3 sequences, more than 25% seen once. This clonotype showed up many times. What it binds is unknown. Germline CDR1 MGHRA, CDR2 YSYEKL. The CDR3 consists of 16 residues. Trimming shortened V by 0 bases and J by 5 bases, and 16 bases separated the two germline ends. This clonotype was obtained from a human donor with low-grade glioma or glioblastoma, undergoing nonglioma brain surgery, or in good health (not recorded which). Sequencing used glioma tissue, nonneoplastic brain tissue, or PBMCs (not recorded which). This chain connects TRBV4-1 to TRBJ1-2; possibly TRBD1 for D (5 bases). CDR3 DNA: TGCGCCAGCAGCCAAGAAAGATACCCTGGGGCATATGGCTACACCTTC. Amino acids: CASSQERYPGAYGYTF.